The T cell receptor beta chain under discussion was sequenced for a study of blood T cell repertoires in COVID-19. Study-level information: Whether acute or convalescent, the COVID-19 samples came from the United States, Italy and Spain. The cDNA or gDNA used as material had been derived from T cells, B-cell-depleted T cells, or PBMCs.

Per the original data handling: Nucleated cell counts were estimated from reference gene primer amplification. Profiling relied on immunoSEQ multiplex PCR, and the TCRdb table lists in-frame clones only, not all of them. The V and J calls and clone size are taken from that table; D and trimming were inferred from the DNA. This repertoire shows 150,000 or so clones, almost 85% found once; its top ten account for 7.5% to 9.5%. V was pared by 0 bases and J by 6 bases, with 9 bases between. The CDR3 runs 14 residues. The V gene's germline CDR1 is LGHNA and CDR2 YNFKEQ. V and J are TRBV4-2 and TRBJ1-5; no firm D call. The sample comprised peripheral blood. This clonotype was obtained from a man aged 40-55 years who had recovered from COVID-19. Written as DNA, the CDR3 is TGTGCCAGCAGCCAAGATCCCCTCGGTCAGCCCCAGCATTTT. Translating gives CASSQDPLGQPQHF.